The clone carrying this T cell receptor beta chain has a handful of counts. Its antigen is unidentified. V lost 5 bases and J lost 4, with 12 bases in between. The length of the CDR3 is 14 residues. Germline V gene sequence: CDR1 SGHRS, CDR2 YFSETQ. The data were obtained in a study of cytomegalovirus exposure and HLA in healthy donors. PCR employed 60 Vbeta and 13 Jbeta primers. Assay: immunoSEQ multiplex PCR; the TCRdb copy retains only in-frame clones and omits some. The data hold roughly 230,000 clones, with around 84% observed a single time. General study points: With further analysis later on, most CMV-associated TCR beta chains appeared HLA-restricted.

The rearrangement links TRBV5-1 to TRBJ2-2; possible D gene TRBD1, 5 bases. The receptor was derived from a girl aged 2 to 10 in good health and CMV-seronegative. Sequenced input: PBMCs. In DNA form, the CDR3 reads TGCGCCAGCAGTTGGGGCGCGGCCACCGGGGAGCTGTTTTTT. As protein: CASSWGAATGELFF.